The text below deals with one T cell receptor (beta chain). It lacks a known antigen. No base qualities exist here, and no much larger clone lies one base off it. The entry originates in a study of blood T cell repertoires in COVID-19 (dated by TCRdb to 2018 to 2020). For the wider study: Collaborator samples came from the United States, Italy and Spain and covered acute and convalescent phases of COVID-19. Samples came from the ongoing ImmuneRACE study (first 160 participants) plus 1,254 subjects from 6 global collaborators. A de-identified subject ID, COVID-19 status, age in years and sex were almost always included in the sample metadata. HLA class I and class II types, where available, came from metadata supplied by the sample provider rather than from assay-based typing. The repertoires were released in a freely available public database meant as a resource for research on the immune response to SARS-CoV-2. The prospective study material was composed of cDNA or gDNA derived from T cells, B-cell-depleted T cells, or PBMCs. The dataset comprised deeply sampled blood TCRbeta repertoires from subjects exposed to, actively infected with, or recovered from COVID-19. Broad study findings and their caveats: The quantity of clinical and demographic metadata differed by source and by participant and was supplied without curation.

The collaborating institutions used their own protocols to collect whole blood in K2EDTA tubes. For TCRbeta analysis, collaborator samples were shipped as frozen whole blood, as isolated PBMCs, or as DNA extracted from either sample type. The CDR3 numbers 15 residues from cysteine through phenylalanine. Solely the CDR3 DNA is kept, with 45 bases framed from the first base. V was cut back by 4 bases and J by 2 bases, leaving a gap of 13 bases between them. The germline V gene yields SGHAT for CDR1 and FQNNGV for CDR2. TCRbeta CDR3 regions were amplified from genomic DNA using the immunoSEQ Assay, a bias-controlled multiplex PCR. Processing in the source paper ran as follows. Within the assay, amplification of reference gene primers was used to estimate how many nucleated cells each sample contained. To quantify the absolute abundance of each unique TCRbeta CDR3 rearrangement, sequence reads were collapsed and filtered. For each sample, productive Simpson clonality was calculated as the square root of Simpson's diversity index across productive rearrangements. Imported from immuneACCESS, the table was reduced by TCRdb to in-frame sequences with V and J called. These copies leave out some clones; in studies compared against another copy, an unresolved V gene accounts for under half, and the cause of the remainder is not known. V, J and clone size are taken as reported in that table, and D and trimming were inferred from the DNA itself. In all, the sample holds approximately 40,000 clones, and approximately 86% of those were seen once. Clones ranked in the top ten supply 20% of the sample.

The V and J genes are TRBV11-2 and TRBJ2-3, and perhaps TRBD2 as D gene, on 6 matching bases. The receptor was derived from a man aged 55 to 70 with acute or convalescent COVID-19. Source material: peripheral blood. The sequenced DNA is TGTGCCAGCAGCTACTCCGGGACTTACACAGATACGCAGTATTTT. This gives the protein CASSYSGTYTDTQYF.